The clone carrying this T cell receptor (beta chain) has only a few counts. Its antigen is currently unknown. With 6 bases clipped from V and 7 bases from J, the junction kept 6 bases outside the gene matches. CDR3 length: 14 residues. Germline values: CDR1 MDHEN, CDR2 SYDVKM. The record originates from a study of OX40 agonist ivuxolimab in advanced cancers. Overall study: Ivuxolimab is a fully human IgG2 antibody that activates OX40 (CD134). Head and neck, renal cell, melanoma or hepatocellular carcinoma were the cancers that dose-escalation patients had.

Some clones are missing from TCRdb's copy, which holds only in-frame ones; the method was immunoSEQ multiplex PCR. This table has approximately 49,000 clones, roughly four fifths appearing once. Study outcomes and limitations: Some patients who did not respond also had low normalized T-cell clonal expansion. CD4+ and CD8+ T cells in blood underwent clonal expansion by week 6 at 0.1 to 3.0 mg/kg.

Sample: CD4+ or CD8+ T cells sorted from blood, taken in a trial of the OX40 agonist ivuxolimab. The rearrangement joins TRBV28 to TRBJ2-1, with 10 bases lining up with TRBD1. This clonotype was sampled from an adult with an advanced solid tumor such as melanoma, head and neck, liver or kidney cancer. CDR3 coding DNA: TGTGCCAGCAGCAGGACAGGGGGTGGAAATGAGCAGTTCTTC. Translated, it gives CASSRTGGGNEQFF. The whole variable domain, remainder taken from reference TRBV28 and TRBJ2-1, is DVKVTQSSRYLVKRTGEKVFLECVQDMDHENMFWYRQDPGLGLRLIYFSYDVKMKEKGDIPEGYSVSREKKERFSLILESASTNQTSMYLCASSRTGGGNEQFFGPGTRLTVL.